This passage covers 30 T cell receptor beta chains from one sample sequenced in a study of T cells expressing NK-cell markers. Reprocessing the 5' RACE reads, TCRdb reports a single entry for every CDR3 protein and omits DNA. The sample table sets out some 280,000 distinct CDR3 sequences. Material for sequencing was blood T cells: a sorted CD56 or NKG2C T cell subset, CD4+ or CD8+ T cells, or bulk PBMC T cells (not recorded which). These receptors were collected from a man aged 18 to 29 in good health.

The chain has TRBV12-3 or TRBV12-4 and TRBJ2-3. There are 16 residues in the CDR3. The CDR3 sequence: CASSLPPDGYTDTQYF.

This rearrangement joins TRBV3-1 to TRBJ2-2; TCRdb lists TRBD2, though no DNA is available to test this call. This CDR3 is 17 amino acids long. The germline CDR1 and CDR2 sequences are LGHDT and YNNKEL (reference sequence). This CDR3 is CASSQNSGSIGTGELFF. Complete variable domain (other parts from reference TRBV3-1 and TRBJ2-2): DTAVSQTPKYLVTQMGNDKSIKCEQNLGHDTMYWYKQDSKKFLKIMFSYNNKELIINETVPNRFSPKSPDKAHLNLHINSLELGDSAVYFCASSQNSGSIGTGELFFGEGSRLTVL.

CDR3 residues: CATSRTGSNSPLHF. The chain carries TRBV15 and TRBJ1-6; TCRdb designates TRBD1, a call that cannot be tested without DNA. The CDR3 loop spans 14 amino acids. Germline V gene lookup returns CDR1 LNHNV and CDR2 YYDKDF (reference sequence).

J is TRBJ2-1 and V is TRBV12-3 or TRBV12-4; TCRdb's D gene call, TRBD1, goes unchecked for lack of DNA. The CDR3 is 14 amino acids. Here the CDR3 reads CASSPLGQMNEQFF.

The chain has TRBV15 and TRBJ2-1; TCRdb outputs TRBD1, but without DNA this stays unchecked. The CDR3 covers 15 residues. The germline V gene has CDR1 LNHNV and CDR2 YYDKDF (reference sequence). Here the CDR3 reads CATSRVGGTYNEQFF.

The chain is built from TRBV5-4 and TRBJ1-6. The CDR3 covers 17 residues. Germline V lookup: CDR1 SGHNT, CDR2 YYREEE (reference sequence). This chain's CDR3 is CASSLSQGSSYNSPLHF. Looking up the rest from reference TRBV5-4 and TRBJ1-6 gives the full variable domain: ETGVTQSPTHLIKTRGQQVTLRCSSQSGHNTVSWYQQALGQGPQFIFQYYREEENGRGNFPPRFSGLQFPNYSSELNVNALELDDSALYLCASSLSQGSSYNSPLHFGNGTRLTVT.

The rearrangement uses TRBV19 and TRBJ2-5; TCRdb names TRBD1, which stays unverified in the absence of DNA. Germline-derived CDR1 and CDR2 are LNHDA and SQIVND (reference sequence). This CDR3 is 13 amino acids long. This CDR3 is CASSRIQGETQYF.

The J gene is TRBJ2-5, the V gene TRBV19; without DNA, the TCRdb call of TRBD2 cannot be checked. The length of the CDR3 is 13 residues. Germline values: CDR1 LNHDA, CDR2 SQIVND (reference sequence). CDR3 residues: CASGSGTRETQYF.

This CDR3 is CASSPPPSGSYEQYF. The gene calls are TRBV28 and TRBJ2-7; TCRdb names TRBD2, which stays unverified in the absence of DNA. The V gene's germline CDR1 is MDHEN and CDR2 SYDVKM. The CDR3 sequence is 15 residues long.

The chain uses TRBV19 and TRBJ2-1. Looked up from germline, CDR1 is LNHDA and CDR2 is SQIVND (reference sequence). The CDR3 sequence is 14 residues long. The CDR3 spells CASSIDSRGNEQFF.

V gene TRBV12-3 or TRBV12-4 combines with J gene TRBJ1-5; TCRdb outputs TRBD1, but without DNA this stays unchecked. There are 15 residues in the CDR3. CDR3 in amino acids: CASREGGTGNQPQHF.

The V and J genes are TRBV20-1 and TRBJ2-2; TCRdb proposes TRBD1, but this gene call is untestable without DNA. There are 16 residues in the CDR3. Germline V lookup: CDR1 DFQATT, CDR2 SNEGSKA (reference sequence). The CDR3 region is CSASPQGAGLTGELFF.

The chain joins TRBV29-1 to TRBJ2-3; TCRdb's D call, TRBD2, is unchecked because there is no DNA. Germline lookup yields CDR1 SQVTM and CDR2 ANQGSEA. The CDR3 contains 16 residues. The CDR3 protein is CSVEDGVRRERRTQYF.

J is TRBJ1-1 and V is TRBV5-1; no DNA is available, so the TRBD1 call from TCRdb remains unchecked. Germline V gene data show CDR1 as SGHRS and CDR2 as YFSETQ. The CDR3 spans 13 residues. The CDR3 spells CASSFQGGTEAFF. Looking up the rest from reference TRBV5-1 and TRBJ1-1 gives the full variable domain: KAGVTQTPRYLIKTRGQQVTLSCSPISGHRSVSWYQQTPGQGLQFLFEYFSETQRNKGNFPGRFSGRQFSNSRSEMNVSTLELGDSALYLCASSFQGGTEAFFGQGTRLTVV.

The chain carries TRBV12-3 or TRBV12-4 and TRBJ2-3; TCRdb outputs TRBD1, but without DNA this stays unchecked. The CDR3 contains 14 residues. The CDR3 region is CASRPKEQGLTQYF.

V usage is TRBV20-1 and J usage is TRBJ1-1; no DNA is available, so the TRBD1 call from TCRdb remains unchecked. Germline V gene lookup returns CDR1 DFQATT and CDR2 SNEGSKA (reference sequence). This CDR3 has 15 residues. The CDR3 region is CSATGTRDPETEAFF.

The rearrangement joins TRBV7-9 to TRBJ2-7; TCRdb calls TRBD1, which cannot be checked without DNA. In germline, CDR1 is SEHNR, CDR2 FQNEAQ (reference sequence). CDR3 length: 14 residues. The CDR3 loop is CASSPRDMGYEQYF.

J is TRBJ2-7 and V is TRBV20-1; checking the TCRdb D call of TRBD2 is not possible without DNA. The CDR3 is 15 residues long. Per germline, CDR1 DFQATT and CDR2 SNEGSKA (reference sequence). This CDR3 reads CSARDPGLANHEQYF.

The CDR3 here is CASSYGNGNQPQHF. V is TRBV6-2 or TRBV6-3 and J is TRBJ1-5. The germline V gene encodes CDR1 MNHEY and CDR2 SVGEGT. This CDR3 comprises 14 residues.

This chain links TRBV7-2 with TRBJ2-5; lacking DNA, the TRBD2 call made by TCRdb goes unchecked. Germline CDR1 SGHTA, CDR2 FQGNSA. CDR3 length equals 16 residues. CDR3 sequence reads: CASSLALTGGQETQYF.

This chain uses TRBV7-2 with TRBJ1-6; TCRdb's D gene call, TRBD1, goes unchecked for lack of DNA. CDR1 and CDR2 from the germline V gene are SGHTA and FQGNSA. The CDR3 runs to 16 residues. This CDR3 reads CASKIQGATRDSPLHF.

Here the CDR3 reads CASSYGLAGGFFNEQFF. V gene TRBV6-5 combines with J gene TRBJ2-1; as DNA is missing, the TRBD2 call by TCRdb cannot be tested. CDR1 is MNHEY and CDR2 is SVGAGI in the germline V gene. This CDR3 has 17 residues.

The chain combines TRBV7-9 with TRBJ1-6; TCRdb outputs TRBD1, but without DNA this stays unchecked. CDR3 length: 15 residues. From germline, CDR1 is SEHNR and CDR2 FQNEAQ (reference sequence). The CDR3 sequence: CASSLQTGGRSPLHF.

Here the CDR3 reads CSARAEGTYSNQPQHF. The chain recombines TRBV20-1 with TRBJ1-5. Germline-derived CDR1 and CDR2 are DFQATT and SNEGSKA (reference sequence). This CDR3 is 16 amino acids long.

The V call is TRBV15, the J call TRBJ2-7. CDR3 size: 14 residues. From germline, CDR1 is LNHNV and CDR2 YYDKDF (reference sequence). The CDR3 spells CATSRVADSYEQYF.

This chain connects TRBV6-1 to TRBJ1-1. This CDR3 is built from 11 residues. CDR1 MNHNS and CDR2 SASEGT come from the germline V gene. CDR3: CASWESYEAFF.

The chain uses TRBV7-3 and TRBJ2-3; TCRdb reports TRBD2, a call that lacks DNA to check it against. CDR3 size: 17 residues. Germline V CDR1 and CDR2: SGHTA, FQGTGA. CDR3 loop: CASSPNPLTSGIDTQYF.

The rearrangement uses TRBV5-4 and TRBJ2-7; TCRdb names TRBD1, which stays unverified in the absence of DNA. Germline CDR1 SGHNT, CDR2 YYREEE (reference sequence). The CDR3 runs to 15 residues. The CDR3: CASSEFGTGSYEQYF.

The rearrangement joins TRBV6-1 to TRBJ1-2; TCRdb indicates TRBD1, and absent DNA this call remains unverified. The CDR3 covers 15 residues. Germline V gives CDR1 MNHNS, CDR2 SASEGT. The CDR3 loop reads CASRAGADPKYGYTF.

CDR3: CASSLSGTNTGELFF. This rearrangement joins TRBV7-2 to TRBJ2-2; TCRdb lists TRBD2, though no DNA is available to test this call. CDR3 length: 15 residues. The V gene's germline CDR1 is SGHTA and CDR2 FQGNSA.